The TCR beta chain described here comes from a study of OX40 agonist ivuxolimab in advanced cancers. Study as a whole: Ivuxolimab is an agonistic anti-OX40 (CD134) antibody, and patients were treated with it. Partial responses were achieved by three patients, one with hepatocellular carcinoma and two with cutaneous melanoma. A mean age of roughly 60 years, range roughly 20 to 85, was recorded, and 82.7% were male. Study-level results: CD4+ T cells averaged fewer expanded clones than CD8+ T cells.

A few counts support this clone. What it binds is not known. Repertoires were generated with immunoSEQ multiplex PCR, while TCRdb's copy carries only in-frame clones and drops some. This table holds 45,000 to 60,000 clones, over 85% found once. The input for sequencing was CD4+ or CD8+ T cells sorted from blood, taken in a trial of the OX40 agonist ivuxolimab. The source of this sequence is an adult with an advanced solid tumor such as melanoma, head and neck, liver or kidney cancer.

CDR3 nucleotide sequence: TGTGCCAGCAGTAGAGGGGGGAACACTGAAGCTTTCTTT. Protein: CASSRGGNTEAFF. V gene TRBV9 combines with J gene TRBJ1-1, with TRBD1 as a possible D gene (6 bases). The CDR3 is 13 amino acids. Trimming took off 5 bases at V and 1 base at J, with 9 bases between the two ends. CDR1 and CDR2 from the germline V gene are SGDLS and YYNGEE.